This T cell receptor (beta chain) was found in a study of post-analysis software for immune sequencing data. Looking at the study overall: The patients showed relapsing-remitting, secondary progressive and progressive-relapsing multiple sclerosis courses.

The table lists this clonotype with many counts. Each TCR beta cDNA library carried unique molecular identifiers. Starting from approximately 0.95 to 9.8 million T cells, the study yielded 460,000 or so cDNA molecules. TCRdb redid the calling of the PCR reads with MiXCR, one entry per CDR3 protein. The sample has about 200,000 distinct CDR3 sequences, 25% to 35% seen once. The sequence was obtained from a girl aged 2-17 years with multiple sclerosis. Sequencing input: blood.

The CDR3: CASSRDRYEQYF. In DNA form, the CDR3 reads TGTGCCAGCAGTCGGGACCGCTACGAGCAGTACTTC. The chain has TRBV6-2 or TRBV6-3 and TRBJ2-7, with D possibly being TRBD1 or TRBD2 (5 bases each). This CDR3 is 12 amino acids long. With 5 bases removed from V and 3 bases from J, the gap between germline ends came to 8 bases. From germline, CDR1 is MNHEY and CDR2 SVGEGT.